This entry lists 15 T cell receptor beta chains sequenced from one sample in a study of T cell repertoires in cytomegalovirus infection. TCRdb itself ran the reads through MiXCR, one entry per CDR3 protein. The sample includes 400,000 to 550,000 distinct CDR3 sequences, 10% to 12% of them seen just once. Sequenced sample: PBMCs. The source is a human donor in good health (CMV status not recorded). Some clones in this sample may be carry-over from other donors' samples.

This clonotype was counted ten times or more. The CDR3 DNA sequence: TGTGCCAGCAGTTTGCAGGGGGCAGCGGCCAATGAGCAGTTCTTC. Translating it yields CASSLQGAAANEQFF. The V gene is TRBV12-3 or TRBV12-4, the J gene TRBJ2-1, with 8 bases that match TRBD1. The junction had 7 bases not matched to a gene; V was cut back by 3 bases and J by 6 bases. The CDR3 runs to 15 residues.

The sample holds many counts of this clonotype. The chain recombines TRBV5-1 with TRBJ1-1; no clear D. V was shortened by 1 base and J by 1 base, with 8 bases between the two germline ends. Germline CDR1 SGHRS, CDR2 YFSETQ. The CDR3 length is 14 residues. This CDR3 is CASSLNSRNTEAFF. CDR3 coding DNA: TGCGCCAGCAGCTTGAATTCCAGGAACACTGAAGCTTTCTTT.

There are many counts of this clonotype. The chain combines TRBV11-3 with TRBJ2-3, with a possible D match to TRBD2 (5 bases). V shed 4 bases and J shed 8 bases, with 13 bases lying between them. The CDR3 has 13 residues. CDR1 is SGHNT and CDR2 is YENEEA in the germline V gene. The CDR3, as DNA: TGTGCCAGCAGCTCCCCGGGGAGAAGTACGCAGTATTTT. Protein product: CASSSPGRSTQYF.

The sample holds a few counts of this clonotype. This could be a read error, since a much larger clone is one nucleotide away. V is TRBV7-9 and J is TRBJ2-7, with D possibly being TRBD2 (5 bases). Trimming removed 1 base at V and 0 bases at J, with 7 bases between. Germline loops: CDR1 SEHNR, CDR2 FQNEAQ (reference sequence). The CDR3 is made up of 14 amino acids. The CDR3 spells CASSLDTSSYEQYF. CDR3 coding DNA: TGTGCCAGCAGCTTAGATACTAGCTCCTACGAGCAGTACTTC.

This clonotype has at least ten counts. The genes are TRBV7-8 and TRBJ2-7, with D unclear. This CDR3 contains 12 residues. The V end lost 5 bases, the J end lost 3 bases, and 8 bases lay between the germline ends. CDR1 and CDR2 (germline): SGHVS, FQNEAQ. CDR3 sequence: CASSIDNYEQYF. The DNA of the CDR3 is TGTGCCAGCAGCATCGACAACTACGAGCAGTACTTC.

This clonotype was seen at least ten times. V and J are TRBV6-2 or TRBV6-3 and TRBJ1-1; 7 bases are a match to TRBD1. V gave up 1 base and J gave up 0 bases; unmatched junction bases: 5. Per the germline V gene, CDR1 is MNHEY and CDR2 is SVGEGT. The CDR3 is 16 residues long. CDR3 sequence (DNA): TGTGCCAGCAGTTACTGGGGACAGCTCATGAACACTGAAGCTTTCTTT. Translated, it gives CASSYWGQLMNTEAFF.

Ten or more counts support this clonotype. The chain carries TRBV7-2 and TRBJ1-3; D perhaps matches TRBD1 (6 bases). V was pared by 6 bases and J by 0 bases, with 15 bases between. The CDR3 runs 16 residues. The germline CDR1 and CDR2 sequences are SGHTA and FQGNSA. CDR3 region: CASSSRGGSSGNTIYF. DNA for the CDR3: TGTGCCAGCAGTTCGAGGGGGGGTTCCTCTGGAAACACCATATATTTT.

This clonotype was seen at least ten times. The gene calls are TRBV19 and TRBJ1-6; maybe TRBD1 (5 bases). CDR1 and CDR2 (germline): LNHDA, SQIVND (reference sequence). The CDR3 loop spans 15 amino acids. V lost 3 bases and J lost 8, with 14 bases in between. This chain's CDR3 is CASSMGEGIDSPLHF. The CDR3, as DNA: TGTGCCAGTAGTATGGGGGAGGGAATTGATTCACCCCTCCACTTT.

This clonotype was seen repeatedly, ten times or more. The J gene is TRBJ2-1, the V gene TRBV7-8, with D tentatively TRBD1 or TRBD2 (6 bases each). Trimming left V 5 bases short and J 1 base short, with 12 bases between. CDR3 length equals 15 residues. Germline V CDR1 and CDR2: SGHVS, FQNEAQ. The CDR3 reads CASSGGRFSYNEQFF. CDR3 in DNA: TGTGCCAGCAGCGGGGGGCGGTTTTCCTACAATGAGCAGTTCTTC.

This clonotype was picked up a small number of times. The chain employs TRBV3-1 and TRBJ2-7; D remains unclear. CDR1 and CDR2 from the germline V gene are LGHDT and YNNKEL (reference sequence). V was pared by 2 bases and J by 6 bases, with 11 bases between. The CDR3 runs to 13 residues. The CDR3 DNA reads TGTGCCAGCAGCCAAAGAACAGCTCGCGAGCAGTACTTC. Translating it yields CASSQRTAREQYF.

The chain couples TRBV7-6 to TRBJ2-7; TRBD2 might be the D (5 bases). This CDR3 is 16 amino acids long. Germline values: CDR1 SGHVS, CDR2 FNYEAQ. V shed 1 base and J shed 5 bases, with 18 bases lying between them. The CDR3: CASSLGVEGSYDEQYF. The DNA for the CDR3 is TGTGCCAGCAGCTTAGGGGTTGAGGGATCCTACGACGAGCAGTACTTC.

This clonotype was counted ten times or more. The gene calls are TRBV10-3 and TRBJ2-1; 10 positions match TRBD2. V lost 0 bases, J lost 5 bases, and 7 bases stayed unmatched. The CDR3 loop spans 17 amino acids. Germline loops: CDR1 ENHRY, CDR2 SYGVKD. In DNA form, the CDR3 reads TGTGCCATCAGTGAGTCGACTTGGACTAGCGGAAACAATGAGCAGTTCTTC. Translation gives CAISESTWTSGNNEQFF.

The sample holds many counts of this clonotype. This sequence joins TRBV7-8 and TRBJ2-6; D is undetermined. Germline V CDR1 and CDR2: SGHVS, FQNEAQ. The V end was cut by 2 bases, the J end by 5 bases, with 10 bases between. The CDR3 is 15 residues long. The CDR3 spells CASSLTRNRANVLTF. The CDR3 DNA follows: TGTGCCAGCAGCTTAACCCGTAATCGGGCCAACGTCCTGACTTTC. The full variable domain, its missing parts supplied by reference TRBV7-8 and TRBJ2-6, is GAGVSQSPRYKVAKRGQDVALRCDPISGHVSLFWYQQALGQGPEFLTYFQNEAQLDKSGLPSDRFFAERPEGSVSTLKIQRTQQEDSAVYLCASSLTRNRANVLTFGAGSRLTVL.

The gene calls are TRBV5-5 and TRBJ1-5, with 8 bases aligning to TRBD1. Germline-derived CDR1 and CDR2 are SGHKS and YYEKEE (reference sequence). Trimming at V came to 0 bases and at J to 3 bases, leaving 17 bases not matched to a gene. The CDR3 is 20 residues long. The CDR3 reads CASSLDGVGSGGSDNQPQHF. DNA for the CDR3: TGTGCCAGCAGCTTGGATGGTGTTGGGTCAGGGGGCAGTGACAATCAGCCCCAGCATTTT.

This clonotype occurred many times. The chain carries TRBV20-1 and TRBJ2-7, with unresolved D. This CDR3 contains 14 residues. In germline, CDR1 is DFQATT, CDR2 SNEGSKA (reference sequence). Deletions cut 3 bases from V and 4 bases from J, with 16 bases between. CDR3 in amino acids: CSASESKAQYEQYF. DNA of the CDR3: TGCAGTGCTAGTGAATCGAAGGCCCAATACGAGCAGTACTTC.